This TCR beta chain was captured in a study of graft-versus-host responses after intestinal transplantation. Study as a whole: Multivisceral, liver-intestinal, or isolated intestinal transplants were received by the recipients. General study findings and limits: There were GvH clones found in recipient marrow, and some of them appeared first in ileum or blood. Early post-transplant falls in HvG clones accompanied the peak levels of circulating GvH clones.

As to this clone: The antigen is unknown.

TCRdb keeps only in-frame clones here, not all; method: immunoSEQ multiplex PCR. Of 1,200 to 1,500 clones listed, 87% are singletons. This clonotype was obtained from a human patient who received an intestinal transplant, so some T cells may come from the graft donor. The sequences come from PBMCs, collected just over 32 days after intestinal transplant.

The CDR3 bases are TGCGCCAGCAGCCCCATTCAACCAGGGCGGGATGAGCAGTTCTTC. It encodes CASSPIQPGRDEQFF. The V gene is TRBV4-3, the J gene TRBJ2-1; D could derive from TRBD1 or TRBD2 (5 bases each). This CDR3 is 15 amino acids long. Germline V gene lookup returns CDR1 LGHNA and CDR2 YSLEER. Between the trimmed V and J ends, which lost 4 bases and 8 bases, there was a span of 18 bases.